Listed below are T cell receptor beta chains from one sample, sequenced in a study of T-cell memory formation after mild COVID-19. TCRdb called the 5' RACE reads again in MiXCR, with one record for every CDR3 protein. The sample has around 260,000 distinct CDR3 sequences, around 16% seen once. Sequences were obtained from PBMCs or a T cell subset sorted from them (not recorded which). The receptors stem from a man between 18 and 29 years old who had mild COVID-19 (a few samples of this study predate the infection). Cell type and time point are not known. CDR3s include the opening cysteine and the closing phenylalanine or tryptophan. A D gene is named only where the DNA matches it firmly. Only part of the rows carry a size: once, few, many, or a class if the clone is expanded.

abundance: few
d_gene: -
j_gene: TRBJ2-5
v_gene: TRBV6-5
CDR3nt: TGTGCCAGCAGGTCCCCTACCACCCAAGAGACCCAGTACTTC
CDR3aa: CASRSPTTQETQYF

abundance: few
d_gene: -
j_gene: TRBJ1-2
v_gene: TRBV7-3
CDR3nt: TGTGCCAGCAGCCTCCAGGACGGCTGGGGCTACACCTTC
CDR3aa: CASSLQDGWGYTF

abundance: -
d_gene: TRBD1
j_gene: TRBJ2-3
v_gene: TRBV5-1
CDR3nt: TGCGCCAGCAGCCCGAGGGTCCAGGGGGACACAGATACGCAGTATTTT
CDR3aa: CASSPRVQGDTDTQYF

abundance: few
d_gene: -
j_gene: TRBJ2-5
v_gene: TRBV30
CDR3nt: TGTGCCTGGAGCAGGGGACTGGAGGAGACCCAGTACTTC
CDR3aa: CAWSRGLEETQYF

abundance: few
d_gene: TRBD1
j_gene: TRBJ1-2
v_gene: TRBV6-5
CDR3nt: TGTGCCAGCAGTCCACGACAGGGGGTGACTGGCTACACCTTC
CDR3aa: CASSPRQGVTGYTF

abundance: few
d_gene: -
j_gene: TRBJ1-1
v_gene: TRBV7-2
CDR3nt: TGTGCCAGCAGCTTAGAACCCACGGGAGGCGGATTCGAAGCTTTCTTT
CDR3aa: CASSLEPTGGGFEAFF

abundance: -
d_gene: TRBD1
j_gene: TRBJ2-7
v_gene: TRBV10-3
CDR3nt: TGTGCCATCAGTGATCCTTTGAGGGGAGACAGGGTGATTTACGAGCAGTACTTC
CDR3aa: CAISDPLRGDRVIYEQYF

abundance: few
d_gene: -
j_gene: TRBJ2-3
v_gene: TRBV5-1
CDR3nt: TGCGCCAGCAGCTTGGCTCCCACGGACAGAATTGTCACAGATACGCAGTATTTT
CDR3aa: CASSLAPTDRIVTDTQYF

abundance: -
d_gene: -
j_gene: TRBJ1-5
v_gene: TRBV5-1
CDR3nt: TGCGCCAGCAGCTTGGGGCCATCAGGAGACCTTAGCAATCAGCCCCAGCATTTT
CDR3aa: CASSLGPSGDLSNQPQHF

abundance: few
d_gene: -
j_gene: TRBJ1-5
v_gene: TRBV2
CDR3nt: TGTGCCAGCAGTGGATCCAACGGAGATCAGCCCCAGCATTTT
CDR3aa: CASSGSNGDQPQHF

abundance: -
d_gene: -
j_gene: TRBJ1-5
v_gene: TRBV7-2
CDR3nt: TGTGCCAGCAGCTTAGGGGGGGCCCGGCAGCCCCAGCATTTT
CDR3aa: CASSLGGARQPQHF

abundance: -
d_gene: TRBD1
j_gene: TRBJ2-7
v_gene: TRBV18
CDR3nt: TGTGCCAGCTCACCCCGACAGGGGACGTACGAGCAGTACTTC
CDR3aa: CASSPRQGTYEQYF

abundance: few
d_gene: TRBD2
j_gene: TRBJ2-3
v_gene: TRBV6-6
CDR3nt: TGTGCCAGCAGTTACGGCGTAGCGGGGGGTTTTGGAGATACGCAGTATTTT
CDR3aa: CASSYGVAGGFGDTQYF

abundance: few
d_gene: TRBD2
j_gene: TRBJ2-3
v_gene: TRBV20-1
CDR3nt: TGCAGTGCTAGAGTGGCGGGGGGACCCACAGATACGCAGTATTTT
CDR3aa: CSARVAGGPTDTQYF

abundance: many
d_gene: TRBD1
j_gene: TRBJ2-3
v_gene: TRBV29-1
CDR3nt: TGCAGCGTTGGGACAGGGGGCACAGATACGCAGTATTTT
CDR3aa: CSVGTGGTDTQYF

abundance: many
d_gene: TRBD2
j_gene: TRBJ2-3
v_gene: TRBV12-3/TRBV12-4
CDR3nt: TGTGCCAGCAGTTTTGCGGCGGGGGTTGGCACAGATACGCAGTATTTT
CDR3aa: CASSFAAGVGTDTQYF

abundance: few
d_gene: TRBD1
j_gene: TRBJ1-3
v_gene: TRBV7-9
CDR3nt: TGTGCCAGCAGCTTTGAAGGGACAGGCGGAAACACCATATATTTT
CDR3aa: CASSFEGTGGNTIYF

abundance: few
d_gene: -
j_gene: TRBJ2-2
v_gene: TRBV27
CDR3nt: TGTGCCAGCAGTTCGCGTGGAGACAGAATAACCGGGGAGCTGTTTTTT
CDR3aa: CASSSRGDRITGELFF

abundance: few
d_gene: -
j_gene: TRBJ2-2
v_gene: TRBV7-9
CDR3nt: TGTGCCAGCAGCAGACACACCGGGGAGCTGTTTTTT
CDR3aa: CASSRHTGELFF

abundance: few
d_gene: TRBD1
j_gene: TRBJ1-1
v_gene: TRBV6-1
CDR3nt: TGTGCCAGCAGTGACCCGGGACAGGGTGTTTCGTGGGCTTTCTTT
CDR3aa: CASSDPGQGVSWAFF